The T cell receptor (beta chain) under discussion was sequenced for a study of blood T cell repertoires in COVID-19. Study context: There were acute and convalescent COVID-19 samples, and they came from the United States, Italy and Spain. The cDNA or gDNA used as material had been derived from T cells, B-cell-depleted T cells, or PBMCs.

CDR3 size: 19 residues. Trimming pared 3 bases from V and 0 bases from J, leaving 20 bases between. Germline V CDR1 and CDR2: MNHNS, SASEGT. Original data processing: Estimates of nucleated cell counts were drawn from the amplification of reference gene primers. Libraries were prepared by immunoSEQ multiplex PCR; TCRdb keeps only in-frame clonotypes and omits some of them. The DNA was the basis for D and trimming; V, J and clone size are from that table. The data contain around 100,000 clones, around 90% of them singletons. This receptor was identified in a human donor in a cohort sampled during active COVID-19. Sequenced material: peripheral blood. The chain joins TRBV6-1 to TRBJ1-4; D possibly corresponds to TRBD1 (5 bases). The CDR3 region has the DNA TGTGCCAGCAGTGATCCCGGGATCGGGGGAGTCCCAACTAATGAAAAACTGTTTTTT. It specifies CASSDPGIGGVPTNEKLFF.